The subject of this entry is one T cell receptor (beta chain). Its antigen is not known. Germline and junction disagree at one end, which may indicate a read error. The authors made TCR beta cDNA from about 500 ng total RNA with a constant-region primer. Libraries covering TCR beta were generated through three nested multiplex PCR rounds (using a slightly modified ARM-PCR). TRBV1-TRBV30 forward primers paired with a C-beta reverse primer drove the first two PCR rounds, roughly 10 cycles each. TCRdb re-called the multiplex PCR reads with MiXCR, one entry per CDR3 protein. Of a few hundred thousand distinct CDR3 sequences detected, approximately 58% appear once; the ten largest clones hold about a sixth. This sample is drawn from a study of tumor-infiltrating lymphocytes in primary liver carcinoma. Study-level background: Surgeons treated the primary liver carcinoma of the patients by surgical resection. Overall study findings and caveats: Samples were bulk unsorted, so CD4+ and CD8+ repertoires were not compared.

Germline DNA was also extracted, and blood RNA derived from unsorted whole blood. Germline-derived CDR1 and CDR2 are LGHNA and YSLEER. This CDR3 is built from 20 residues. The sequenced sample was peripheral blood. The chain employs TRBV4-3 and TRBJ2-1; the D is unclear. The receptor was derived from a woman aged 25 to 45 with primary liver carcinoma and hepatitis B virus infection. The CDR3 is CASRQGYVESKLSSYNEQLF. CDR3 DNA sequence: TGCGCCAGCAGACAAGGATACGTAGAGAGCAAACTTAGCTCCTACAATGAGCAGCTCTTC.